This TCR beta chain is from a study of CD8 T cells in ankylosing spondylitis. TCRdb recomputed calls from the 5' RACE reads with MiXCR, one row per CDR3 protein. The sample lists about 160,000 distinct CDR3 sequences; about 42% were seen once. Trimming removed 4 bases from V and 1 base from J, with 16 bases in between. CDR1 MNHEY and CDR2 SVGAGI come from the germline V gene. The CDR3 sequence is 16 residues long. Notes on the study in general: Reportedly, matched ankylosing spondylitis synovial fluid was significantly enriched for disease-linked clones. Ankylosing spondylitis blood seemed to carry a telltale TCR beta motif made of under 10 highly homologous variants. Reactive arthritis synovial fluid and blood were previously reported to contain some motif variants.

As for this clonotype: Its matching antigen is unknown.

Sequencing was carried out using synovial fluid, either unsorted or a sorted T cell fraction (not recorded which). The source is a male donor with ankylosing spondylitis. The rearrangement links TRBV6-5 to TRBJ1-2; weak D call: TRBD1 (6 bases). CDR3 loop: CASSSILQGINYGYTF. The CDR3 nucleotides are TGTGCCAGCAGTTCAATTTTACAGGGAATTAACTATGGCTACACCTTC.